This TCR beta chain is from a study of regulatory T cells in long-lasting Graves disease. Noted time point: newly diagnosed GD, antithyroid drugs for less than 3 months. PBMC-extracted RNA yielded the TCR library. This clonotype occurred a few times. What it binds is unknown. The CDR3 spans 14 residues. Germline V gene sequence: CDR1 MDHEN, CDR2 SYDVKM. V was pared by 4 bases and J by 7 bases, with 13 bases between. Relying on iRepertoire HTBI primers and Arm-PCR of CDR3 regions, the team built TCR beta libraries. TCRdb reprocessed the multiplex PCR reads via MiXCR and lists one record per CDR3 protein. The sample includes 350,000 to 450,000 distinct CDR3 sequences, 14% to 15% of them seen just once. The study's findings and limits: Persistent patients shared more public clonotypes (2,741) than new patients (about 1,000).

The same sample was also used in a study of T cells in Graves' hyperthyroidism and ophthalmopathy.

Sequences were derived from peripheral blood mononuclear cells (PBMCs), sampled at new diagnosis, from a patient treated with antithyroid drugs. This sequence originates from a middle-aged woman with Graves disease. This chain uses TRBV28 with TRBJ1-4; TRBD1 might be the D (6 bases). In nucleotides, the CDR3 is TGTGCCAGCAGTTCAGGGGCCCCGGGTGAAAAACTGTTTTTT. The encoded protein is CASSSGAPGEKLFF.